The 8 T cell receptor beta chains given below trace back to one sample, sequenced in a study of blood T cells in healthy people across ages. Combining a sample-barcoded 5' primer with a J-beta primer mix, a second PCR ran for roughly 6 to 12 cycles. Using its own MiXCR run on the 5' RACE reads, TCRdb lists one record per CDR3 protein. The repertoire holds 780,000 or so distinct CDR3 sequences, 20% to 25% seen once, with more than 3% in the top ten. These data also formed part of another study, on T cells of mothers and their children.

Sequences were obtained from blood. Source of these receptors: a boy between 10 and 17 years old in good health.

This chain links TRBV28 with TRBJ2-4; 8 bases map to TRBD1. CDR3 length: 14 residues. The germline V gene encodes CDR1 MDHEN and CDR2 SYDVKM. J lost 3 bases, V lost 6 bases, and 4 bases had no gene match. The CDR3 DNA follows: TGTGCCAGCAGGGGACAGGACAGCAAAAACATTCAGTACTTC. This translates into CASRGQDSKNIQYF.

The chain links TRBV9 to TRBJ2-2; perhaps TRBD2 as D (7 bases). The CDR3 is 17 amino acids. The germline gives CDR1 SGDLS, CDR2 YYNGEE. Trimming pared 5 bases from V and 0 bases from J, leaving 17 bases between. The CDR3 bases are TGTGCCAGCAGAAGGTGGGGGGGGCCCACGAACACCGGGGAGCTGTTTTTT. Amino acids: CASRRWGGPTNTGELFF.

V is TRBV12-3 or TRBV12-4 and J is TRBJ1-2; 10 bases match TRBD1. Trimming cost V 4 bases and J 4 bases; bases outside gene matches: 6. The CDR3 length is 15 residues. CDR3 residues: CASSSRDRGTYGYTF. CDR3 bases: TGTGCCAGCAGTTCCCGGGACAGGGGAACCTATGGCTACACCTTC.

In its sample, this clonotype was seen many times. V is TRBV20-1 and J is TRBJ2-7; 7 bases align to TRBD1. The CDR3 consists of 13 residues. V was clipped by 5 bases and J by 4 bases; unmatched bases: 8. CDR1 is DFQATT and CDR2 is SNEGSKA in the germline V gene (reference sequence). In nucleotides, the CDR3 is TGCAGTGCTTCGGGACAGAGTACTTACGAGCAGTACTTC. It translates to CSASGQSTYEQYF.

In its sample, this clonotype was seen a few times. The chain uses TRBV28 and TRBJ1-6; 10 bases align to TRBD1. The trim removed 3 bases at V and 10 bases at J, leaving 9 bases unmatched. Germline assignment: CDR1 MDHEN and CDR2 SYDVKM. This CDR3 region has 16 residues. The CDR3 spells CASSFFFGTGESPLHF. CDR3 DNA: TGTGCCAGCAGTTTTTTCTTTGGGACAGGGGAATCACCCCTCCACTTT.

This clonotype was counted once. The DNA for the CDR3 is TGCAGTGCTAGTCGCTTCGGGACAGTAGGCGAAAAACTGTTTTTT. Translation: CSASRFGTVGEKLFF. The genes are TRBV20-1 and TRBJ1-4; 7 bases are a match to TRBD1. After removal of 3 bases from V and 8 bases from J, the junction contained 12 bases not matched to a gene. CDR1 DFQATT and CDR2 SNEGSKA come from the germline V gene (reference sequence). CDR3 length: 15 residues.

This clonotype was detected only a few times. The DNA for the CDR3 is TGTGCCAGCAGCCCAACCAAGACAGGGCGGGAGACCCAGTACTTC. This gives the protein CASSPTKTGRETQYF. The V and J genes are TRBV11-2 and TRBJ2-5; 7 bases map to TRBD1. The V and J ends lost 5 bases and 5 bases, in that order; junction bases with no gene match: 11. Germline lookup yields CDR1 SGHAT and CDR2 FQNNGV. The CDR3 is 15 residues long.

This clonotype has just a few counts. The chain recombines TRBV4-1 with TRBJ2-5; weak D call: TRBD2 (6 bases). The CDR3 length is 14 residues. The V and J ends lost 4 bases and 4 bases respectively, with 13 bases between them. Per germline, CDR1 MGHRA and CDR2 YSYEKL. CDR3 protein: CASSRMEGRETQYF. In nucleotides, the CDR3 is TGCGCCAGCAGCCGTATGGAGGGGAGAGAGACCCAGTACTTC.